This TCR beta chain was documented in a study of blood T cells in healthy people across ages. General study findings and limits: Researchers said unsorted PBMCs prevented a conclusive naive versus antigen-experienced comparison.

CDR3 length: 13 amino acids. Trimming took off 6 bases at V and 8 bases at J, with 13 bases between the two ends. CDR1 and CDR2 (germline): SEHNR, FQNEAQ (reference sequence). Then a second PCR, running roughly 7 to 11 cycles, was carried out with a sample-barcoded 5' primer and a J-beta primer mix. MiXCR was run by TCRdb on the 5' RACE reads, yielding one entry per CDR3 protein. The table has 500,000 to 650,000 distinct CDR3 sequences, about 27% seen once. Worth noting for this clonotype: Its antigen is not identified.

These data are also associated with another study on T cells of mothers and their children. That publication notes: Inherited differences only slightly affect thymic shaping of TCR recombination output. Not a single persistent microchimeric T cell clone was detected.

The gene calls are TRBV7-9 and TRBJ1-4, with no clear D. The specimen was blood. This sequence was found in a boy under 10 years old in good health. DNA of the CDR3: TGTGCCAGCAGGCAAGACGGTACCGAAAAACTGTTTTTT. This encodes CASRQDGTEKLFF.